The sample holds a few counts of the clone carrying this T cell receptor (beta chain). Its antigen is as yet unknown. The data originate from a study of response to subunit inactivated influenza vaccine. Study-level results: Only a handful of new T cells, the authors suggested, are recruited with each seasonal influenza vaccination.

This CDR3 region has 13 residues. One entry per CDR3 protein results from TCRdb running MiXCR on the RT-PCR reads. The sample contains 300,000 to 350,000 distinct CDR3 sequences, about 20% of which appear only once. This TCR was recovered from a man aged 50 to 69 who received an inactivated influenza vaccine. The specimen comprised PBMCs from blood, sampled around 22 months after vaccination. The V gene is TRBV1, the J gene TRBJ1-2. TRBV1 is tagged as a pseudogene. The CDR3 DNA reads TGCACCAGCAGCCTACGACCGAGAGAGGGCTACACCTTC. Translation gives CTSSLRPREGYTF.